The rows below give T cell receptor beta chains drawn from one sample of a study of T cell responses to AZD1222 COVID-19 vaccine. The protocol was immunoSEQ multiplex PCR, while the TCRdb copy is restricted to in-frame clones and leaves out a portion. The sample lists tens of thousands of clones; roughly 88% were seen once. This specimen consisted of peripheral blood, obtained on day 0 of AZD1222 vaccination. Receptor source: an adult in good health. The CDR3 runs from the conserved cysteine through the conserved F or W. The D gene is left open where the match is weak. Size tells how often a clone was seen (once, few, many) or the class of an expanded clone, and some rows leave it out.

cdr3_length	j_call	clone_size	d_call	v_call	cdr3_nt	cdr3_aa
11	TRBJ2-2	NA	NA	TRBV15	TGTGCCACTAGTAACACCGGGGAGCTGTTTTTT	CATSNTGELFF
17	TRBJ1-5	NA	NA	TRBV4-1	TGCGCCAGCAGCCAAGATCTTGAAGGGAGGAGCAATCAGCCCCAGCATTTT	CASSQDLEGRSNQPQHF
15	TRBJ2-1	NA	TRBD2	TRBV18	TGTGCCAGCTCACCTGTGGCGGGAGGAGTTGATGAGCAGTTCTTC	CASSPVAGGVDEQFF
15	TRBJ2-1	once	NA	TRBV27	TGTGCCAGCAGTCCCGGTGGGGGGTCCTACAATGAGCAGTTCTTC	CASSPGGGSYNEQFF
14	TRBJ1-3	NA	NA	TRBV9	TGTGCCAGCAGCGTAGACGGCTCTGGAAACACCATATATTTT	CASSVDGSGNTIYF
14	TRBJ1-1	NA	NA	TRBV4-3	TGCGCCAGCACCAGGGACGCAATGAACACTGAAGCTTTCTTT	CASTRDAMNTEAFF
13	TRBJ1-2	once	NA	TRBV7-9	TGTGCCAGCAGCGCCCAGGGAAACTATGGCTACACCTTC	CASSAQGNYGYTF
16	TRBJ1-2	NA	NA	TRBV5-6	TGTGCCAGCAGCTTCGGACAGCTCATCCCTTCGGGTGGCTACACCTTC	CASSFGQLIPSGGYTF
15	TRBJ2-7	NA	NA	TRBV6-1	TGTGCCAGCAGTGAAGGTGCCGGGGGGCTCTACGAGCAGTACTTC	CASSEGAGGLYEQYF
15	TRBJ2-2	NA	TRBD1	TRBV4-3	TGCGCCAGCAGCCAAATGGACAGGGAGGCCGGGGAGCTGTTTTTT	CASSQMDREAGELFF
16	TRBJ1-1	NA	NA	TRBV6-6	TGTGCCAGCAGTTTCACAGGTACGGGGATGAACACTGAAGCTTTCTTT	CASSFTGTGMNTEAFF
13	TRBJ2-6	few	NA	TRBV7-3	TGTGCCAGCAGCTTAGGAGGGGCCAACGTCCTGACTTTC	CASSLGGANVLTF
15	TRBJ2-7	NA	TRBD2	TRBV7-3	TGTGCCAGCAGCTCGGCACTAGCGGGAGTTTCCGAGCAGTACTTC	CASSSALAGVSEQYF
13	TRBJ1-5	NA	NA	TRBV24-1	TGTGCCACCAGTGCAAGGTTCAATCAGCCCCAGCATTTT	CATSARFNQPQHF
16	TRBJ2-3	once	NA	TRBV24-1	TGTGCCACCAGTGGAAGGGACCACCCGGGCACAGATACGCAGTATTTT	CATSGRDHPGTDTQYF
16	TRBJ2-3	once	TRBD1	TRBV13	TGTGCCAGCAGCAGGTGGGGGACAGGGGGCGCAGATACGCAGTATTTT	CASSRWGTGGADTQYF
14	TRBJ1-3	once	NA	TRBV7-2	TGTGCCAGCAGCTTGGGGAGCCTGAGGAACACCATATATTTT	CASSLGSLRNTIYF
12	TRBJ2-5	NA	NA	TRBV6-2/TRBV6-3	TGTGCCAGCAGTTACGGACAAGAGACCCAGTACTTC	CASSYGQETQYF
15	TRBJ1-5	NA	NA	TRBV4-1	TGCGCCAGCAGCCCGACGGACAGTGGCAATCAGCCCCAGCATTTT	CASSPTDSGNQPQHF
15	TRBJ1-2	NA	TRBD1	TRBV3-1/TRBV3-2	TGTGCCAGCAGCCAGTGGGACAGGGGTGTGTATGGCTACACCTTC	CASSQWDRGVYGYTF
13	TRBJ2-7	NA	NA	TRBV6-2/TRBV6-3	TGTGCCAGCAGCGCCTGGGGGACCTACGAGCAGTACTTC	CASSAWGTYEQYF
13	TRBJ2-1	NA	NA	TRBV5-4	TGTGCCAGCAGCTTGATACAGGCTAATGAGCAGTTCTTC	CASSLIQANEQFF
14	TRBJ1-5	NA	TRBD1	TRBV5-1	TGCGCCAGCAGCCACGGACAGGGGAATCAGCCCCAGCATTTT	CASSHGQGNQPQHF
15	TRBJ1-3	NA	NA	TRBV4-3	TGCGCCAGCAGCCAAGGAACAGGCTCTGGAAACACCATATATTTT	CASSQGTGSGNTIYF
12	TRBJ1-1	NA	NA	TRBV5-4	TGTGCCAGCAGCTTGGACTCCACTGAAGCTTTCTTT	CASSLDSTEAFF
15	TRBJ2-7	NA	TRBD1	TRBV6-5	TGTGCCAGCAGTTACTCTTCCAGACAGGGCTACGAGCAGTACTTC	CASSYSSRQGYEQYF
13	TRBJ1-1	NA	NA	TRBV19	TGTGCCAGTAGTGACAGGCCCGGCACTGAAGCTTTCTTT	CASSDRPGTEAFF
17	TRBJ1-4	once	TRBD1	TRBV5-1	TGCGCCAGCAGCCACCGGGACAGCCCCCAGGGTAATGAAAAACTGTTTTTT	CASSHRDSPQGNEKLFF
11	TRBJ2-7	NA	NA	TRBV20-1	TGCAGTACCTCCGGGGCCTACGAGCAGTACTTC	CSTSGAYEQYF
15	TRBJ2-1	few	NA	TRBV27	TGTGCCAGTAAAGTAGACAGCAGCTCCTACAATGAGCAGTTCTTC	CASKVDSSSYNEQFF
14	TRBJ2-1	NA	TRBD2	TRBV9	TGTGCCAGCAGCGGTGGTAGCGGGAGCAATGAGCAGTTCTTC	CASSGGSGSNEQFF
14	TRBJ2-3	once	TRBD1	TRBV7-9	TGTGCCAGCAGGGGGGACAGGAGCACAGATACGCAGTATTTT	CASRGDRSTDTQYF